The T cell receptor (beta chain) under discussion was sequenced for a study of T cells in Graves' hyperthyroidism and ophthalmopathy. The TCR beta CDR3 regions underwent amplification using RNA transcripts as the source. HTBI primers were used for first-round RT-PCR of the TCR CDR3. TCRdb re-analysed the multiplex PCR reads in MiXCR, keeping a single row per CDR3 protein. The sample shows 700,000 to 850,000 distinct CDR3 sequences, 35% of them seen only once. Trimming took 4 bases from V and 2 from J, leaving 15 bases between them. The CDR3 covers 15 residues. Germline assignment: CDR1 SGDLS and CDR2 YYNGEE. It was uncontrolled infection, other autoimmune disease, pregnancy or lactation that excluded patients.

This chain links TRBV9 with TRBJ1-2, with a weak D call TRBD1 (5 bases). The receptor was derived from a woman in her 40s with Graves' hyperthyroidism. Sample: blood. CDR3 in DNA: TGTGCCAGCAGCCCAACGGGGACGGAGAACTATGGCTACACCTTC. Protein sequence: CASSPTGTENYGYTF.